Sequencing of this T cell receptor beta chain was carried out in a study of graft-versus-host responses after intestinal transplantation. Study-wide background: Grafts were multivisceral, liver-intestinal, or isolated intestinal.

Findings of the study overall: Recipient-marrow GvH clones were detected, some having first appeared in ileum or blood.

About this clone: Its target is unknown.

Using immunoSEQ multiplex PCR, the repertoire was profiled, and TCRdb retains in-frame clones only, with some absent. The sample carries about 100,000 clones, roughly nine tenths recorded once. The CDR3 is 12 residues long. The V end was cut by 8 bases, the J end by 1 base, with 8 bases between. Germline V gene data show CDR1 as MNHNY and CDR2 as SVGAGI (reference sequence). The sequence was collected from a human donor who was the organ donor for an intestinal transplant. The chain links TRBV6-6 to TRBJ1-2; D is undetermined. The specimen was unstimulated CD4+ T cells sorted from spleen or lymph node cells, collected before transplant. The CDR3 nucleotides read TGTGCCAGCGGCTTATATAACTATGGCTACACCTTC. Protein sequence: CASGLYNYGYTF.